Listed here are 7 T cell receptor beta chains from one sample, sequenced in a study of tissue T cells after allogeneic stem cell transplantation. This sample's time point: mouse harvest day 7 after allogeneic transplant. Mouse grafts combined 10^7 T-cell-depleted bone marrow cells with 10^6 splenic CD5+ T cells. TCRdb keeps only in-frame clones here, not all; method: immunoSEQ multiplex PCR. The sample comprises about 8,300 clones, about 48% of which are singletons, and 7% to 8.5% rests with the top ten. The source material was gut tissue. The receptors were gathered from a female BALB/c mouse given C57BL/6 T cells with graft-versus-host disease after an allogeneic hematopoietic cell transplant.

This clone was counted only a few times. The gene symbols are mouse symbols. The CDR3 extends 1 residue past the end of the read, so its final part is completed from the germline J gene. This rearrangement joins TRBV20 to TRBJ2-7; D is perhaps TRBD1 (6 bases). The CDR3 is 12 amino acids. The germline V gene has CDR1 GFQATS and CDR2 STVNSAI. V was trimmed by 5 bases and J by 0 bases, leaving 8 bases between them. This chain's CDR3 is CGAWTDSYEQYF. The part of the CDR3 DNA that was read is TGTGGTGCTTGGACAGACTCCTATGAACAGTAC.

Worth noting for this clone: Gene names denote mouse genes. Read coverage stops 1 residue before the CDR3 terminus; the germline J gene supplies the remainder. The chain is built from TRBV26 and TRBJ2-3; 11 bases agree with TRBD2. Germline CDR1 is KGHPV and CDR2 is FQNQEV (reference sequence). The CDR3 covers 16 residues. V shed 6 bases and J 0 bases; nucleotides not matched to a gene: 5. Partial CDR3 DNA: TGTGCCAGCAGGGGGGACTGGGGGTCTAGTGCAGAAACGCTGTAT. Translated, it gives CASRGDWGSSAETLY. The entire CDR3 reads CASRGDWGSSAETLYF.

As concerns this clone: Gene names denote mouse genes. CDR3 amino acids: CASRDIQDTQYF. The sequenced part of the CDR3 DNA is TGTGCCAGCAGGGACATCCAAGACACCCAGTAC. V and J are TRBV19 and TRBJ2-5, with D possibly TRBD1 on 5 matching bases. The read comes to an end 1 residue before the CDR3 does, leaving the germline J gene to fill in the end. CDR3 length: 12 residues. CDR1 and CDR2 from the germline V gene are FNHDT and SITEND (reference sequence). V lost 5 bases and J lost 2, with 6 bases in between.

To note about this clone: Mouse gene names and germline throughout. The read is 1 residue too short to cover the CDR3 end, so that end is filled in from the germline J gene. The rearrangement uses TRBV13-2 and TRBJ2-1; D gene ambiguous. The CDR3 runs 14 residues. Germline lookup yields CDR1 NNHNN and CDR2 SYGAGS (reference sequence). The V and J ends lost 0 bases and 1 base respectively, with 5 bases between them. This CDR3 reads CASGDAGNYAEQFF. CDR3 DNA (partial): TGTGCCAGCGGTGATGCAGGAAACTATGCTGAGCAGTTC.

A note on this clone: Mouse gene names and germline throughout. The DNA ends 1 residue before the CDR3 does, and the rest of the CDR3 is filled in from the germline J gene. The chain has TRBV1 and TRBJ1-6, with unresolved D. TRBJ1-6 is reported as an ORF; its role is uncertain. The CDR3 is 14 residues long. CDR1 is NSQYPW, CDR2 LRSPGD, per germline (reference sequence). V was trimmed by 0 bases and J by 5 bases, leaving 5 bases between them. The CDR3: CTCSAEQNNSPLYF. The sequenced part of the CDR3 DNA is TGCACCTGCAGTGCAGAACAAAATAATTCGCCCCTCTAC.

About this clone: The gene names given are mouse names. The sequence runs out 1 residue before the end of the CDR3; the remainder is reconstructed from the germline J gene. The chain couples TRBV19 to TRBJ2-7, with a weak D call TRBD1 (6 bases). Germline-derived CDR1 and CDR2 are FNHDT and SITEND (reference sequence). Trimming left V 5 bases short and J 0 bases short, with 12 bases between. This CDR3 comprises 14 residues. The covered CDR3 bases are TGTGCCAGCAGATTTCAGGGGAGCTCCTATGAACAGTAC. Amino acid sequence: CASRFQGSSYEQY. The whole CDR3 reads CASRFQGSSYEQYF.

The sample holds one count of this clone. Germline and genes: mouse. The CDR3 bases that were read are TGTGCCAGCAGTGATGGTGGGTCTCAAGACACCCAGTAC. It codes for CASSDGGSQDTQY. In full, the CDR3 reads CASSDGGSQDTQYF. The genes are TRBV13-3 and TRBJ2-5; no clear D. Read sequence stops 1 residue before the CDR3 end, and the germline J gene provides the missing end. The CDR3 runs to 14 residues. Trimming cost V 0 bases and J 3 bases, with 8 bases left between them. Germline V gene sequence: CDR1 NNHDY, CDR2 SYVADS.